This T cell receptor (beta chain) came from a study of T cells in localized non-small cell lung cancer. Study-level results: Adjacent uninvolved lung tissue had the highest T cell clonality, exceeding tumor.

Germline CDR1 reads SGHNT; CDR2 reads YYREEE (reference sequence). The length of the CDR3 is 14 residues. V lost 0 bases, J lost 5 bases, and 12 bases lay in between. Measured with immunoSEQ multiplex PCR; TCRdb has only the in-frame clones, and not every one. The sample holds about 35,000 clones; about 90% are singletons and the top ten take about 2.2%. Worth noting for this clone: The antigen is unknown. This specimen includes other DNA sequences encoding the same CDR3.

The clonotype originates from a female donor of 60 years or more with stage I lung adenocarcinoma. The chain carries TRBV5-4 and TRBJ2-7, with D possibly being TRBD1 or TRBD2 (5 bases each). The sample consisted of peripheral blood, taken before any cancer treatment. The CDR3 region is CASSLAGQGDEQYF. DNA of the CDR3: TGTGCCAGCAGCTTGGCGGGGCAGGGCGACGAGCAGTACTTC. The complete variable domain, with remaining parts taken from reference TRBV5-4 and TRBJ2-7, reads ETGVTQSPTHLIKTRGQQVTLRCSSQSGHNTVSWYQQALGQGPQFIFQYYREEENGRGNFPPRFSGLQFPNYSSELNVNALELDDSALYLCASSLAGQGDEQYFGPGTRLTVT.